Each of the 26 T cell receptor beta chains below was sequenced from the same sample in a study of cytomegalovirus exposure and HLA in healthy donors (dated by TCRdb to the late 2010s). The library was made by the immunoSEQ multiplex PCR assay. A mixture of 60 forward primers for TCR Vbeta segments and 13 reverse primers for TCR Jbeta segments was used in the multiplex PCR. Drawn from immuneACCESS, this table holds only the in-frame rearrangements with V and J called that TCRdb kept. Clones are partly lost; checked studies trace under half to an unresolved V gene and leave the rest unexplained. This sample has 80,000 to 100,000 clones in its table, and 80% to 85% of those were observed once. Together, the top ten hold roughly 1.5% of the sample. The specimen sequenced was PBMCs. The receptors come from a man aged 35 to 55 in good health and CMV-seronegative.

Remarks on this clone: Relative to the germline gene, one junction end is altered; a read error may explain this. The chain recombines TRBV28 with TRBJ2-7, with 8 positions matching TRBD1. The CDR3 covers 13 residues. The germline gives CDR1 MDHEN, CDR2 SYDVKM. CDR3 loop: CASSSFLQGVSLF. The CDR3 bases are TGTGCCAGCAGTTCCTTTTTACAGGGGGTTAGTCTTTTC.

The V call is TRBV13, the J call TRBJ2-3; 9 bases match TRBD1. Germline lookup yields CDR1 PRHDT and CDR2 FYEKMQ (reference sequence). This CDR3 is built from 15 residues. V lost 5 bases, J lost 4 bases, and 7 bases stayed unmatched. Written as DNA, the CDR3 is TGTGCCAGCAGCCCTCGGGACAGGGCGGCAGATACGCAGTATTTT. It yields the protein CASSPRDRAADTQYF.

The chain carries TRBV27 and TRBJ2-7; 12 bases are shared with TRBD1. The CDR3 length is 14 residues. The ends lost 6 bases at V and 4 bases at J; junction bases unmatched: 4. Germline V CDR1 and CDR2: MNHEY, SMNVEV (reference sequence). CDR3 region: CASRLGQGAYEQYF. The CDR3 DNA sequence: TGTGCCAGCAGGTTGGGACAGGGGGCTTACGAGCAGTACTTC.

The V gene is TRBV7-9, the J gene TRBJ2-5; D gene unclear. Germline CDR1 SEHNR, CDR2 FQNEAQ (reference sequence). The CDR3 is made up of 14 amino acids. Trimming removed 7 bases at V and 2 bases at J, with 14 bases between. The CDR3 coding sequence is TGTGCCAGCATTATCGGTGGTCCTCAAGAGACCCAGTACTTC. It specifies CASIIGGPQETQYF.

The chain links TRBV2 to TRBJ2-2; 8 bases are shared with TRBD2. Germline values: CDR1 SNHLY, CDR2 FYNNEI. This CDR3 contains 16 residues. V shed 7 bases and J 0 bases; nucleotides not matched to a gene: 7. CDR3 bases: TGTGCCAGCACCCACAACGGGGGGGCGAACACCGGGGAGCTGTTTTTT. This encodes CASTHNGGANTGELFF. The variable domain in full, with the rest retrieved from reference TRBV2 and TRBJ2-2, is EPEVTQTPSHQVTQMGQEVILRCVPISNHLYFYWYRQILGQKVEFLVSFYNNEISEKSEIFDDQFSVERPDGSNFTLKIRSTKLEDSAMYFCASTHNGGANTGELFFGEGSRLTVL.

The chain employs TRBV7-8 and TRBJ2-3, with TRBD2 matching 12 bases. CDR1 SGHVS and CDR2 FQNEAQ come from the germline V gene. V gave up 4 bases and J gave up 2 bases; unmatched junction bases: 4. This CDR3 has 16 residues. Here the CDR3 reads CASSWTSGDNTDTQYF. In nucleotides, the CDR3 is TGTGCCAGCAGCTGGACTAGCGGGGATAACACAGATACGCAGTATTTT.

This sequence joins TRBV30 and TRBJ1-2; 8 nucleotides match TRBD1. J was trimmed by 5 bases and V by 8 bases; bases with no gene match: 7. Germline V lookup: CDR1 GTSNPN, CDR2 SVGIG (reference sequence). The CDR3 is 12 amino acids. CDR3 amino acids: CAGYDRGYGYTF. The CDR3 DNA follows: TGTGCCGGATACGACAGGGGTTATGGCTACACCTTC.

The V call is TRBV25-1, the J call TRBJ2-7, with TRBD1 matching over 8 bases. Unmatched junction bases numbered 10, after V lost 6 bases and J lost 3 bases. CDR3 size: 15 residues. Germline CDR1 and CDR2: MGHDK and SYGVNS. This CDR3 reads CASRPTGANNYEQYF. CDR3 nucleotide sequence: TGTGCCAGCAGACCGACAGGGGCCAACAACTACGAGCAGTACTTC.

This clone was observed once. This sequence joins TRBV12-5 and TRBJ2-7; 10 positions match TRBD1. V trimming: 3 bases; J trimming: 2 bases; junction bases outside the gene matches: 7. The CDR3 is 16 residues long. Germline CDR1 LGHNT, CDR2 FRNRAP. This CDR3 is CASGLDWTGGAYEQYF. The DNA of the CDR3 is TGTGCTAGTGGTTTAGACTGGACAGGGGGAGCCTACGAGCAGTACTTC. The entire variable domain, with the rest obtained from reference TRBV12-5 and TRBJ2-7, is as follows: DARVTQTPRHKVTEMGQEVTMRCQPILGHNTVFWYRQTMMQGLELLAYFRNRAPLDDSGMPKDRFSAEMPDATLATLKIQPSEPRDSAVYFCASGLDWTGGAYEQYFGPGTRLTVT.

The chain is built from TRBV10-3 and TRBJ1-2; D is unresolved. The V gene lost 0 bases and the J gene lost 7 bases, with 18 bases spanning the gap. Germline V CDR1 and CDR2: ENHRY, SYGVKD. This CDR3 spans 16 amino acids. Written as DNA, the CDR3 is TGTGCCATCAGTGAGTCGATGGCGGATCGGGGAGGTGGCTACACCTTC. Protein: CAISESMADRGGGYTF.

Notes on this clone: A read error may produce the germline difference seen at one junction end. The gene calls are TRBV28 and TRBJ2-7; tentative D call: TRBD1 (5 bases). CDR1 and CDR2 from the germline V gene are MDHEN and SYDVKM. The CDR3 runs to 12 residues. The DNA of the CDR3 is TGTACCAGCAGTCCAGGGTATTACGAGCAGTACTTC. The encoded protein is CTSSPGYYEQYF.

V usage is TRBV5-1 and J usage is TRBJ2-5; maybe TRBD2 (6 bases). The ends were cut back, 2 bases at V and 5 bases at J, with 13 bases in the middle. CDR1 and CDR2 from the germline V gene are SGHRS and YFSETQ. The CDR3 is made up of 14 amino acids. Written as DNA, the CDR3 is TGCGCCAGCAGCTTAGGAGGGGCCAGCGAGACCCAGTACTTC. It specifies CASSLGGASETQYF.

Points on this clone: The CDR3 does not close with the conserved phenylalanine or tryptophan, likely indicating a read error. The DNA is left out, because the CDR3 cannot be placed on it with certainty; the CDR3 is given as TCRdb lists it. The chain is built from TRBV5-3 and TRBJ2-7; the table's D call, TRBD1, was not checked against the DNA. TRBV5-3 is given ORF status, its function remaining uncertain. The CDR3 length is 15 residues, termini included. This chain's CDR3 is CARNLVQVRGYNQAG.

The chain recombines TRBV10-3 with TRBJ2-1, with D possibly matching TRBD2 (6 bases). CDR1 and CDR2 (germline): ENHRY, SYGVKD. This CDR3 is 13 amino acids long. V lost 10 bases to trimming and J lost 4 bases, with 14 bases between them. The CDR3 loop reads CATAGGPYNEQFF. The CDR3 DNA reads as TGTGCCACGGCCGGAGGGCCGTACAATGAGCAGTTCTTC.

The rearrangement links TRBV4-3 to TRBJ2-2; no definite D call. This CDR3 region has 14 residues. Germline V CDR1 and CDR2: LGHNA, YSLEER. V was pared by 0 bases and J by 3 bases, with 5 bases between. The CDR3 DNA is TGCGCCAGCAGCCAAGAAACTTACACCGGGGAGCTGTTTTTT. Translated, it gives CASSQETYTGELFF.

CDR3 loop: CASSELGAANQPQHF. CDR3 DNA sequence: TGTGCCAGCAGTGAACTAGGGGCGGCGAATCAGCCCCAGCATTTT. The chain has TRBV2 and TRBJ1-5; D might be TRBD1 (5 bases). With 2 bases removed from V and 4 bases from J, the gap between germline ends came to 12 bases. CDR1 SNHLY and CDR2 FYNNEI come from the germline V gene. The CDR3 is 15 residues long.

The CDR3 is CASSERVAPTNQPQHF. The CDR3 region has the DNA TGTGCCAGCAGTGAGAGGGTCGCTCCTACCAATCAGCCCCAGCATTTT. The genes are TRBV6-1 and TRBJ1-5, with D uncertain. This CDR3 has 16 residues. Trimming left V 3 bases short and J 3 bases short, with 15 bases between. The germline CDR1 and CDR2 sequences are MNHNS and SASEGT.

J is TRBJ2-5 and V is TRBV5-1; D perhaps matches TRBD1 (5 bases). The V and J ends lost 1 base and 5 bases respectively, with 12 bases between them. The germline V gene encodes CDR1 SGHRS and CDR2 YFSETQ. The CDR3 extends over 14 amino acids. DNA of the CDR3: TGCGCCAGCAGCTTGTCAGGGTTGGGGGAGACCCAGTACTTC. This sequence encodes CASSLSGLGETQYF.

V gene TRBV13 combines with J gene TRBJ2-2, with D possibly matching TRBD1 (5 bases). The CDR3 is 16 residues long. Per germline, CDR1 PRHDT and CDR2 FYEKMQ (reference sequence). Trimming stripped 0 bases from V and 7 bases from J, with 15 bases between. For the CDR3, the DNA is TGTGCCAGCAGCTTAGGGGGGCCCTTTAATATCGGGGAGCTGTTTTTT. Amino acids: CASSLGGPFNIGELFF. Complete variable domain (other parts from reference TRBV13 and TRBJ2-2): AAGVIQSPRHLIKEKRETATLKCYPIPRHDTVYWYQQGPGQDPQFLISFYEKMQSDKGSIPDRFSAQQFSDYHSELNMSSLELGDSALYFCASSLGGPFNIGELFFGEGSRLTVL.

V usage is TRBV5-6 and J usage is TRBJ2-5; D might be TRBD1 (6 bases). Germline CDR1 and CDR2: SGHDT and YYEEEE. The CDR3 is made up of 15 amino acids. V was clipped by 4 bases and J by 2 bases, with 15 bases between them. The CDR3, as DNA: TGTGCCAGCAGCCCCAACCCACAGGGACAAGAGACCCAGTACTTC. Protein product: CASSPNPQGQETQYF.

This clone was detected once. This rearrangement joins TRBV27 to TRBJ1-5; no reliable D call. Germline V gene sequence: CDR1 MNHEY, CDR2 SMNVEV (reference sequence). V lost 6 bases and J 2 bases, leaving 14 bases between the germline ends. The length of the CDR3 is 15 residues. CDR3 in amino acids: CASSLGRHGNQPQHF. As DNA, the CDR3 is TGTGCCAGCAGCCTCGGGAGACATGGCAATCAGCCCCAGCATTTT.

The chain is built from TRBV4-3 and TRBJ2-1; D is possibly TRBD2 (6 bases). The CDR3 is 16 amino acids. The germline CDR1 and CDR2 sequences are LGHNA and YSLEER. Trimming cost V 0 bases and J 0 bases, with 9 bases left between them. DNA for the CDR3: TGCGCCAGCAGCCAAGAGGAGGGGAGCTCCTACAATGAGCAGTTCTTC. It yields the protein CASSQEEGSSYNEQFF.

The chain recombines TRBV9 with TRBJ2-2; D may be TRBD2 (7 bases). Germline V gene data show CDR1 as SGDLS and CDR2 as YYNGEE. V shed 0 bases and J shed 6 bases, with 15 bases lying between them. The CDR3 covers 16 residues. The CDR3 nucleotides are TGTGCCAGCAGCGTAGATGGAGGGGGGGTGTCCGGGGAGCTGTTTTTT. Translating gives CASSVDGGGVSGELFF.

This rearrangement joins TRBV15 to TRBJ2-3, with TRBD2 matching over 8 bases. This CDR3 has 18 amino acids. The V and J ends lost 1 base and 2 bases, in that order; junction bases with no gene match: 11. Germline-derived CDR1 and CDR2 are LNHNV and YYDKDF (reference sequence). CDR3 DNA: TGTGCCACCAGCAGAGGGGGTTTGGGCGGGGGGTTCACAGATACGCAGTATTTT. It yields the protein CATSRGGLGGGFTDTQYF.

J is TRBJ2-3 and V is TRBV7-3; no definite D call. This CDR3 spans 14 amino acids. The ends were cut back, 2 bases at V and 4 bases at J, with 10 bases in the middle. CDR1 is SGHTA, CDR2 FQGTGA, per germline. The CDR3 here is CASSLFASADTQYF. CDR3 DNA sequence: TGTGCCAGCAGCTTATTCGCTAGTGCAGATACGCAGTATTTT.

This chain joins TRBV6-5 and TRBJ2-1; D call uncertain. The CDR3 runs to 12 residues. The V end lost 2 bases, the J end lost 10 bases, and 9 bases lay between the germline ends. The germline V gene has CDR1 MNHEY and CDR2 SVGAGI. The CDR3 coding sequence is TGTGCCAGCAGTTACGCCCCCGGGGAGCAGTTCTTC. Protein product: CASSYAPGEQFF.